Below, 16 T cell receptor beta chains from the same sample are listed, as sequenced in a study of T cell responses to AZD1222 COVID-19 vaccine. Assay: immunoSEQ multiplex PCR; the TCRdb copy retains only in-frame clones and omits some. The repertoire holds 150,000 to 200,000 clones, with about nine tenths as singletons. The sequences come from peripheral blood, collected on day 0 of AZD1222 vaccination. The receptors were gathered from an adult in good health.

The V call is TRBV11-2, the J call TRBJ1-2; no definite D call. The CDR3 consists of 14 residues. V lost 4 bases and J 2 bases, leaving 11 bases between the germline ends. CDR1 is SGHAT and CDR2 is FQNNGV in the germline V gene. CDR3 residues: CASSSRTGNYGYTF. Here the CDR3 DNA reads TGTGCCAGCAGCTCTCGGACGGGCAACTATGGCTACACCTTC.

The chain combines TRBV2 with TRBJ2-2; 11 nucleotides match TRBD2. The ends lost 5 bases at V and 0 bases at J; junction bases unmatched: 14. The germline V gene encodes CDR1 SNHLY and CDR2 FYNNEI. This CDR3 spans 20 amino acids. The CDR3 region is CASSSRGVGTSGANTGELFF. CDR3 DNA: TGTGCCAGCAGTTCCCGGGGGGTTGGGACTAGCGGTGCGAACACCGGGGAGCTGTTTTTT.

The rearrangement links TRBV11-2 to TRBJ1-1; D might be TRBD1 (5 bases). CDR1 and CDR2 from the germline V gene are SGHAT and FQNNGV. Trimming took off 2 bases at V and 7 bases at J, with 8 bases between the two ends. The length of the CDR3 is 12 residues. The CDR3 DNA sequence: TGTGCCAGCAGCTTAAGTGACAGTGAAGCTTTCTTT. It specifies CASSLSDSEAFF.

The rearrangement uses TRBV7-6 and TRBJ2-1; 7 bases are shared with TRBD2. With 5 bases clipped from V and 7 bases from J, the junction kept 14 bases outside the gene matches. Germline V CDR1 and CDR2: SGHVS, FNYEAQ. The CDR3 is 16 residues long. CDR3 in amino acids: CASSLDTGGAFNEQFF. CDR3 nucleotide sequence: TGTGCCAGCAGCCTCGATACGGGGGGTGCCTTTAATGAGCAGTTCTTC. Full variable domain (outside the CDR3, taken from reference TRBV7-6 and TRBJ2-1): GAGVSQSPRYKVTKRGQDVALRCDPISGHVSLYWYRQALGQGPEFLTYFNYEAQQDKSGLPNDRFSAERPEGSISTLTIQRTEQRDSAMYRCASSLDTGGAFNEQFFGPGTRLTVL.

In its sample, this clone was seen once. Here the CDR3 reads CASSLVGVGGDEQYF. The CDR3 region has the DNA TGTGCCAGCAGCTTAGTCGGGGTTGGGGGAGACGAGCAGTACTTC. The rearrangement links TRBV11-2 to TRBJ2-7, with D possibly being TRBD1 or TRBD2 (5 bases each). There are 15 residues in the CDR3. CDR1 and CDR2 (germline): SGHAT, FQNNGV. The ends were cut back, 1 base at V and 5 bases at J, with 15 bases in the middle.

The chain joins TRBV12-3 or TRBV12-4 to TRBJ2-7; D not resolved. The ends were cut back, 2 bases at V and 6 bases at J, with 8 bases in the middle. This CDR3 comprises 12 residues. CDR3 nucleotides: TGTGCCAGCAGTTTAACTACGGGCGAGCAGTACTTC. It translates to CASSLTTGEQYF.

The gene calls are TRBV5-1 and TRBJ2-7; 7 positions agree with TRBD1. After removal of 3 bases from V and 4 bases from J, the junction contained 7 bases not matched to a gene. The length of the CDR3 is 14 residues. Looked up from germline, CDR1 is SGHRS and CDR2 is YFSETQ. CDR3 DNA: TGCGCCAGCAGCTCTGGACAGGACCCGTACGAGCAGTACTTC. This codes for CASSSGQDPYEQYF.

V and J are TRBV7-9 and TRBJ1-1, with 9 nucleotides matching TRBD1. Germline V CDR1 and CDR2: SEHNR, FQNEAQ (reference sequence). V shed 5 bases, J shed 1 base, and the junction held 5 bases outside the gene matches. The CDR3 consists of 15 residues. The CDR3 reads CASSPQGAANTEAFF. The CDR3 DNA reads as TGTGCCAGCAGCCCACAGGGGGCAGCGAACACTGAAGCTTTCTTT.

This clone was detected once. The gene calls are TRBV5-6 and TRBJ1-5; 7 bases agree with TRBD1. The CDR3 runs to 16 residues. Germline V gene data show CDR1 as SGHDT and CDR2 as YYEEEE. V was pared by 0 bases and J by 5 bases, with 8 bases of the junction left unmatched. The CDR3 is CASSLASQGDYQPQHF. In DNA, the CDR3 is TGTGCCAGCAGCTTGGCCTCGCAGGGGGACTATCAGCCCCAGCATTTT.

The chain carries TRBV6-2 or TRBV6-3 and TRBJ1-1; 8 nucleotides line up with TRBD1. J was trimmed by 4 bases and V by 6 bases; bases with no gene match: 7. The CDR3 is 14 residues long. Per the germline V gene, CDR1 is MNHEY and CDR2 is SVGEGT. The CDR3 sequence: CASSPQGASTEAFF. CDR3 coding DNA: TGTGCCAGCAGCCCCCAGGGGGCAAGCACTGAAGCTTTCTTT.

The chain couples TRBV29-1 to TRBJ1-1; TRBD1 matches at 9 bases. Germline CDR1 and CDR2: SQVTM and ANQGSEA. The CDR3 runs 13 residues. V dropped 7 bases and J dropped 5; count of bases not matched to a gene: 8. CDR3 loop: CSGLTGGRTEAFF. The CDR3 region has the DNA TGCAGCGGTTTGACAGGGGGAAGGACTGAAGCTTTCTTT.

The genes are TRBV11-2 and TRBJ1-4; D is unclear. Per the germline V gene, CDR1 is SGHAT and CDR2 is FQNNGV. The CDR3 is 14 amino acids. V lost 1 base and J 3 bases, leaving 6 bases between the germline ends. The DNA of the CDR3 is TGTGCCAGCAGCTTAGTCGGGTCTAATGAAAAACTGTTTTTT. Its translation is CASSLVGSNEKLFF.

This chain uses TRBV12-3 or TRBV12-4 with TRBJ2-3; maybe TRBD2 (5 bases). Trimming pared 1 base from V and 6 bases from J, leaving 8 bases between. CDR3 length: 13 amino acids. The CDR3 DNA follows: TGTGCCAGCAGTTTAGTCTCGGGGGATACGCAGTATTTT. This translates into CASSLVSGDTQYF.

V usage is TRBV29-1 and J usage is TRBJ1-1; D is perhaps TRBD1 (6 bases). CDR1 is SQVTM and CDR2 is ANQGSEA in the germline V gene. The CDR3 runs 13 residues. Trimming pared 5 bases from V and 1 base from J, leaving 11 bases between. The CDR3 DNA reads as TGCAGCGTTACCAGGGGACCGAACACTGAAGCTTTCTTT. The encoded protein is CSVTRGPNTEAFF.

This rearrangement joins TRBV18 to TRBJ1-1; D uncertain. Germline CDR1 KGHSH, CDR2 LQKENI. The CDR3 has 12 residues. Trimming cost V 2 bases and J 5 bases, with 6 bases left between them. Here the CDR3 reads CASSPARTEAFF. The DNA of the CDR3 is TGTGCCAGCTCACCAGCGCGGACTGAAGCTTTCTTT. Full variable domain (rest looked up from reference TRBV18 and TRBJ1-1): NAGVMQNPRHLVRRRGQEARLRCSPMKGHSHVYWYRQLPEEGLKFMVYLQKENIIDESGMPKERFSAEFPKEGPSILRIQQVVRGDSAAYFCASSPARTEAFFGQGTRLTVV.

This rearrangement joins TRBV28 to TRBJ2-7; TRBD2 agrees at 9 bases. Germline trimming cut 1 base from V and 1 base from J; bases unmatched to any gene: 8. Germline lookup yields CDR1 MDHEN and CDR2 SYDVKM. This CDR3 is 17 amino acids long. The CDR3 loop is CASSLLTGTSLSYEQYF. The CDR3 DNA follows: TGTGCCAGCAGTTTATTGACCGGGACTAGCTTATCCTACGAGCAGTACTTC.